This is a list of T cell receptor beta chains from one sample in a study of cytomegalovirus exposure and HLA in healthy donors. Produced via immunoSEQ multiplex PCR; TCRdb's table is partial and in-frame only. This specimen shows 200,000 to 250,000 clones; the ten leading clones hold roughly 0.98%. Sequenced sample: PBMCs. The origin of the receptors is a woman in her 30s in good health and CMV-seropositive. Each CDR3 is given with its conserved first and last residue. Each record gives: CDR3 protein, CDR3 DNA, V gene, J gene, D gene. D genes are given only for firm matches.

CTSSPISGFEQFF,TGTACCAGCAGCCCGATTTCAGGGTTTGAGCAGTTCTTC,TRBV7-9,TRBJ2-1,NA
CASSSGQERKTQYF,TGTGCCAGCAGTTCGGGACAGGAACGGAAGACCCAGTACTTC,TRBV6-5,TRBJ2-5,TRBD1
CASSLAQSVRAKNIQYF,TGTGCCAGCAGCTTGGCCCAGAGCGTTCGCGCCAAAAACATTCAGTACTTC,TRBV5-6,TRBJ2-4,NA
CASGHTGELFF,TGTGCCAGCGGCCACACCGGGGAGCTGTTTTTT,TRBV27,TRBJ2-2,NA
CATSRDSSGYTF,TGTGCCACCAGCAGAGATTCTTCGGGCTACACCTTC,TRBV15,TRBJ1-2,NA
CASSEPTSGGETQYF,TGTGCCAGCAGCGAACCTACTAGCGGGGGTGAGACCCAGTACTTC,TRBV5-4,TRBJ2-5,TRBD2
CASSSSGTVPSGNTIYF,TGTGCCAGCAGCTCTAGCGGGACAGTCCCCTCTGGAAACACCATATATTTT,TRBV28,TRBJ1-3,TRBD1
CASSLRQGIGELFF,TGTGCCAGCAGCTTGAGACAGGGGATCGGGGAGCTGTTTTTT,TRBV7-2,TRBJ2-2,TRBD1
CASSYAEGIQPQHF,TGTGCCAGCAGTTACGCGGAGGGGATTCAGCCCCAGCATTTT,TRBV6-5,TRBJ1-5,NA
CASSFGPGSKMNTEAFF,TGCGCCAGCAGCTTTGGACCGGGATCGAAAATGAACACTGAAGCTTTCTTT,TRBV5-1,TRBJ1-1,NA
CASSLGASTDTQYF,TGTGCCAGCAGCTTAGGGGCTAGCACAGATACGCAGTATTTT,TRBV7-2,TRBJ2-3,NA
CASRANRGLVSYEQYF,TGTGCCAGCAGGGCTAACAGGGGACTAGTCTCCTACGAGCAGTACTTC,TRBV6-6,TRBJ2-7,NA
CASSLLLAGTDTQYF,TGTGCCAGCAGCTTGTTACTAGCGGGGACAGATACGCAGTATTTT,TRBV5-4,TRBJ2-3,TRBD2
CASSSTRAGLQYF,TGTGCCAGCAGCTCCACCCGGGCAGGGCTTCAGTATTTT,TRBV11-2,TRBJ2-3,NA
CASSNDMLYEQYF,TGTGCCAGCAGCAACGACATGCTTTACGAGCAGTACTTC,TRBV6-6,TRBJ2-7,NA
CASSRIRDRSQPQHF,TGTGCCAGCAGCAGAATCCGGGACAGGTCCCAGCCCCAGCATTTT,TRBV2,TRBJ1-5,TRBD1
CASNNDPAGGPPLHF,TGTGCCAGCAACAACGACCCGGCGGGGGGACCACCCCTCCACTTT,TRBV6-5,TRBJ1-6,NA
CASSYLTGGRTDTQYF,TGCGCCAGCAGCTATTTAACAGGGGGACGCACAGATACGCAGTATTTT,TRBV5-1,TRBJ2-3,TRBD1
CASSQVKAGAGANVLTF,TGCGCCAGCAGCCAAGTTAAGGCAGGGGCCGGGGCCAACGTCCTGACTTTC,TRBV4-3,TRBJ2-6,NA
CASRQGQHQPQHF,TGTGCCAGCAGACAGGGACAACATCAGCCCCAGCATTTT,TRBV25-1,TRBJ1-5,NA
CASSFRRTSGYNEQFF,TGTGCCAGCAGTTTTCGAAGGACTAGCGGGTACAATGAGCAGTTCTTC,TRBV28,TRBJ2-1,TRBD2
CASSYSGTGSGGGNTIYF,TGCGCCAGCAGTTACTCCGGGACAGGGAGCGGGGGTGGAAACACCATATATTTT,TRBV4-1,TRBJ1-3,TRBD1
CASSYGTGNQPQHF,TGTGCCAGCAGTTACGGGACAGGGAATCAGCCCCAGCATTTT,TRBV6-6,TRBJ1-5,TRBD1
CAIRRAGGPGTNEKLFF,TGTGCCATCCGGCGTGCGGGGGGTCCCGGAACTAATGAAAAACTGTTTTTT,TRBV15,TRBJ1-4,NA
CSGTGGDEKLFF,TGCAGCGGGACAGGTGGGGATGAAAAACTGTTTTTT,TRBV29-1,TRBJ1-4,TRBD1
CASSFPSQTVNTEAFF,TGTGCCAGCAGCTTTCCGTCCCAGACAGTGAACACTGAAGCTTTCTTT,TRBV7-9,TRBJ1-1,NA
CASSIWLAGKADTQYF,TGTGCCAGTAGTATATGGCTAGCGGGAAAAGCAGATACGCAGTATTTT,TRBV19,TRBJ2-3,TRBD2
CASSTRTGKSSYNEQFF,TGTGCCAGCAGCACCCGGACAGGGAAAAGCTCCTACAATGAGCAGTTCTTC,TRBV7-6,TRBJ2-1,TRBD1
CASSLESGLAGYEQYF,TGTGCCAGCAGCTTAGAATCGGGACTAGCGGGGTACGAGCAGTACTTC,TRBV7-2,TRBJ2-7,TRBD2